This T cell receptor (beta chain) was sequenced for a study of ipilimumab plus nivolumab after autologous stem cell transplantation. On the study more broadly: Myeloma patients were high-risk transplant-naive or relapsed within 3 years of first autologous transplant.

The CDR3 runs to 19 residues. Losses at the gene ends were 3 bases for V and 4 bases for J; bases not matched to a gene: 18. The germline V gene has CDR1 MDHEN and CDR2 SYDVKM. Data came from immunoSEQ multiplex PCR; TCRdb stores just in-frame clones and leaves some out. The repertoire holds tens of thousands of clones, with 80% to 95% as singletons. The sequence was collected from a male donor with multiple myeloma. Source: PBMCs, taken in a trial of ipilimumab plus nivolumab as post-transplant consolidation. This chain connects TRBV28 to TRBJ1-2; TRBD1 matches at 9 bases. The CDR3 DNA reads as TGTGCCAGCAGTTTGGGCCAACTACGTACAGGGGGCCACGGCTATGGCTACACCTTC. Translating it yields CASSLGQLRTGGHGYGYTF.